This TCR beta chain was found in a study of blood T cell repertoires in COVID-19. Across the whole study: Specimens from acute and convalescent COVID-19 originated in the United States, Italy and Spain. The cDNA or gDNA used as material had been derived from T cells, B-cell-depleted T cells, or PBMCs.

The CDR3 has 14 residues. Germline CDR1 MNHEY, CDR2 SMNVEV (reference sequence). With 1 base removed from V and 2 bases from J, the gap between germline ends came to 5 bases. TCRdb's copy holds only in-frame clones and misses some; the assay was immunoSEQ multiplex PCR. The sample shows about 74,000 clones, around 75% of them seen only once. This rearrangement joins TRBV27 to TRBJ2-2; D gene unclear. The sample taken for sequencing was peripheral blood. The clonotype originates from a man between 65 and 79 years old with acute or convalescent COVID-19. CDR3 loop: CASSLFLNTGELFF. In nucleotides, the CDR3 is TGTGCCAGCAGTTTATTCCTCAACACCGGGGAGCTGTTTTTT.